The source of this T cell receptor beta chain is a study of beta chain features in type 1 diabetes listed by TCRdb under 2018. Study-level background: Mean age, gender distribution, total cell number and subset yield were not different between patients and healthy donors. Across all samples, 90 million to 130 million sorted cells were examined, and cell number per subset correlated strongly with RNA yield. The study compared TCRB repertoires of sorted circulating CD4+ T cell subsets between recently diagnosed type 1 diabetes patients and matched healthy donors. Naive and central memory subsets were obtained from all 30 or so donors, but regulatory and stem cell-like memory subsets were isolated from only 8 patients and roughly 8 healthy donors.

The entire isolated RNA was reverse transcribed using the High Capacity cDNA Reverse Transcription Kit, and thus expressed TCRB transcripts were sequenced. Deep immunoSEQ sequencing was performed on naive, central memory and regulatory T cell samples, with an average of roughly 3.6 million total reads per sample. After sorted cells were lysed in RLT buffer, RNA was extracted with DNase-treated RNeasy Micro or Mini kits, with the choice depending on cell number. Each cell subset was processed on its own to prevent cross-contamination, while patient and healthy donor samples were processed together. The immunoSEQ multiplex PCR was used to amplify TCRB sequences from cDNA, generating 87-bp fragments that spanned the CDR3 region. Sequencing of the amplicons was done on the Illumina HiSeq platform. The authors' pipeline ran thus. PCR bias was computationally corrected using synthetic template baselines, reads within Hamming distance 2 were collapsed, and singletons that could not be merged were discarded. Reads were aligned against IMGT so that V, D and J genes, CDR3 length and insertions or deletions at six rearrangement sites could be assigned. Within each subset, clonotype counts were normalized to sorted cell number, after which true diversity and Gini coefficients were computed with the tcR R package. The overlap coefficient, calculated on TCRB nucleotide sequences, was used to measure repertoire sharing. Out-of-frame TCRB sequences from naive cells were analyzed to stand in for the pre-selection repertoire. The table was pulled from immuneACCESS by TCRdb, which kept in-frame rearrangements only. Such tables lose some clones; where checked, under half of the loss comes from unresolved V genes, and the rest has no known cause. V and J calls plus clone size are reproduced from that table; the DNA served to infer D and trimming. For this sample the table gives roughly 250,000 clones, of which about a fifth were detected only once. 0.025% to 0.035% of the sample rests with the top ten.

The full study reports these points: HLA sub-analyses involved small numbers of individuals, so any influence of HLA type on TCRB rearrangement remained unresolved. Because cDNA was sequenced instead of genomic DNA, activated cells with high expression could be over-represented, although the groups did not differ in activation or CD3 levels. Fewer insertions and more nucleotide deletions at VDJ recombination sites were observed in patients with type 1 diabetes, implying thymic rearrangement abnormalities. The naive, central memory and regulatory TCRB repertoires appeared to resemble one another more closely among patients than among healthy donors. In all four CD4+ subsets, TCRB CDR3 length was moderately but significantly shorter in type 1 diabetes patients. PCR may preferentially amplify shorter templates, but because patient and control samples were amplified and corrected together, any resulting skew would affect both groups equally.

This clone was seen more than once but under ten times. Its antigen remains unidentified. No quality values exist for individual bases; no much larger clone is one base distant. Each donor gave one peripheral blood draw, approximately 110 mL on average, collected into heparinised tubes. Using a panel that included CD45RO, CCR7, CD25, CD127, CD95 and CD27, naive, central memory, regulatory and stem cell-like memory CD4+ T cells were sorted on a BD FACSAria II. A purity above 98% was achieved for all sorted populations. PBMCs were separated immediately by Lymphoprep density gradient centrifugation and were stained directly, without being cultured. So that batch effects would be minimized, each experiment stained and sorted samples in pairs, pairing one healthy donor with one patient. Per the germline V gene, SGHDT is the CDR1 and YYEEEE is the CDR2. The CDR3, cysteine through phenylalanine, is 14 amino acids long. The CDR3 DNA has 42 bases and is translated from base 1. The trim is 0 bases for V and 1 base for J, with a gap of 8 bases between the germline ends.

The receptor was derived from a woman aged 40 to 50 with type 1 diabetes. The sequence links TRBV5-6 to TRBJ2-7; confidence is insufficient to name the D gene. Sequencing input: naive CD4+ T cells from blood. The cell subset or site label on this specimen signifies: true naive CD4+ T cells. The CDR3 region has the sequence CASSLGRLSYEQYF. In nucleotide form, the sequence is TGTGCCAGCAGCTTGGGTCGGTTATCCTACGAGCAGTACTTC.